This entry lists 23 T cell receptor beta chains sequenced from one sample in a study of early T cells in non-severe SARS-CoV-2 infection. TCRdb processed the 5' RACE reads anew with MiXCR; each CDR3 protein has one entry. Of 80,000 to 95,000 distinct CDR3 sequences in the sample, 16% are singletons; the top ten hold around 4.9%. The source material was whole blood, sampled at baseline. The receptors come from an adult who was a healthcare worker with PCR-confirmed SARS-CoV-2 infection or an uninfected control (not recorded which).

This clonotype has a handful of counts. The chain employs TRBV20-1 and TRBJ2-1; TRBD2 matches 8 bases. The V gene end was trimmed by 1 base and the J gene end by 10 bases; junction bases not matched to a gene: 6. Per germline, CDR1 DFQATT and CDR2 SNEGSKA (reference sequence). The CDR3 consists of 13 residues. The CDR3 region is CSARALTSVEQFF. For the CDR3, the DNA is TGCAGTGCTAGAGCCCTGACTAGCGTGGAGCAGTTCTTC.

The chain carries TRBV12-3 or TRBV12-4 and TRBJ2-3; 10 bases agree with TRBD2. J was trimmed by 3 bases and V by 4 bases; bases with no gene match: 1. The CDR3 totals 14 residues. CDR3 residues: CASSWTSGTDTQYF. The CDR3 region has the DNA TGTGCCAGCAGTTGGACTAGCGGTACAGATACGCAGTATTTT.

In its sample, this clonotype was seen a few times. The chain uses TRBV28 and TRBJ2-2, with 8 bases lining up with TRBD2. The CDR3 contains 14 residues. The V gene end was trimmed by 6 bases and the J gene end by 7 bases; junction bases not matched to a gene: 7. Germline V gene data show CDR1 as MDHEN and CDR2 as SYDVKM. The chain's CDR3 is CASRVLAGGGELFF. As DNA, the CDR3 is TGTGCCAGCAGAGTTCTAGCGGGTGGCGGGGAGCTGTTTTTT.

This clonotype was counted between two and nine times. The V call is TRBV9, the J call TRBJ2-7, with D perhaps matching TRBD1 or TRBD2 (5 bases each). CDR1 and CDR2 from the germline V gene are SGDLS and YYNGEE. The CDR3 loop spans 18 amino acids. V was cut by 3 bases and J by 0 bases, with 22 bases left in between. The CDR3 sequence is CASSAKLRDRTLSYEQYF. CDR3 nucleotides: TGTGCCAGCAGCGCGAAGCTCCGGGACCGGACCCTCTCCTACGAGCAGTACTTC.

The J gene is TRBJ2-7, the V gene TRBV7-9; 9 bases are a match to TRBD1. The CDR3 totals 17 residues. The V gene end was trimmed by 5 bases and the J gene end by 2 bases; junction bases not matched to a gene: 13. CDR1 and CDR2 (germline): SEHNR, FQNEAQ (reference sequence). CDR3 in amino acids: CASSLDPGQGPTYEQYF. DNA for the CDR3: TGTGCCAGCAGCCTAGACCCGGGACAGGGCCCCACCTACGAGCAGTACTTC.

This clonotype appeared many times. The J gene is TRBJ1-2, the V gene TRBV7-9; TRBD1 might be the D (6 bases). V lost 1 base and J lost 10, with 10 bases in between. Germline V gene data show CDR1 as SEHNR and CDR2 as FQNEAQ (reference sequence). This CDR3 is built from 12 residues. CDR3 in amino acids: CASSLGTAVYTF. Written as DNA, the CDR3 is TGTGCCAGCAGCTTAGGGACAGCCGTCTACACCTTC. Together with reference TRBV7-9 and TRBJ1-2, the CDR3 gives the full variable domain: DTGVSQNPRHKITKRGQNVTFRCDPISEHNRLYWYRQTLGQGPEFLTYFQNEAQLEKSRLLSDRFSAERPKGSFSTLEIQRTEQGDSAMYLCASSLGTAVYTFGSGTRLTVV.

The chain is built from TRBV28 and TRBJ2-1; D gene unclear. Germline V gene lookup returns CDR1 MDHEN and CDR2 SYDVKM. This CDR3 has 16 residues. V was cut by 5 bases and J by 1 base, with 15 bases left in between. Written as DNA, the CDR3 is TGTGCCAGCAGTCTACCGGGTCGGGTTTCCTACAATGAGCAGTTCTTC. It codes for CASSLPGRVSYNEQFF.

This clonotype has only a few counts. The V call is TRBV28, the J call TRBJ1-5; D gene uncertain. CDR1 and CDR2 from the germline V gene are MDHEN and SYDVKM. Trimming took 8 bases from V and 3 from J, leaving 11 bases between them. The CDR3 spans 13 residues. The CDR3 reads CASLRRFNQPQHF. CDR3 coding DNA: TGTGCCAGCCTACGGAGATTCAATCAGCCCCAGCATTTT.

This clonotype has a count of ten or more. The rearrangement links TRBV7-6 to TRBJ2-3, with D hard to call. The CDR3 loop spans 17 amino acids. The germline gives CDR1 SGHVS, CDR2 FNYEAQ. V lost 0 bases and J 0 bases, leaving 13 bases between the germline ends. In DNA, the CDR3 is TGTGCCAGCAGCTTAGCGTCACAAAACACTAGCACAGATACGCAGTATTTT. Residues: CASSLASQNTSTDTQYF.

The chain recombines TRBV29-1 with TRBJ1-2; 9 nucleotides align to TRBD1. The V segment lost 5 bases and the J segment 4 bases; nucleotides outside the gene matches: 8. Germline loops: CDR1 SQVTM, CDR2 ANQGSEA. The CDR3 consists of 14 residues. CDR3 region: CSVYSGTGIYGYTF. For the CDR3, the DNA is TGCAGCGTTTACTCCGGGACAGGGATCTATGGCTACACCTTC.

V gene TRBV20-1 combines with J gene TRBJ2-1, with D possibly being TRBD1 (6 bases). V was clipped by 0 bases and J by 9 bases, with 15 bases between them. Germline assignment: CDR1 DFQATT and CDR2 SNEGSKA (reference sequence). The CDR3 runs to 14 residues. The DNA of the CDR3 is TGCAGTGCTAGAGATCCTGGGGGCCGAAGTGAGCAGTTCTTC. It is translated as CSARDPGGRSEQFF.

V gene TRBV7-6 combines with J gene TRBJ2-3, with D possibly being TRBD1 (5 bases). Germline V gene lookup returns CDR1 SGHVS and CDR2 FNYEAQ. The CDR3 length is 14 residues. V lost 6 bases and J lost 3, with 13 bases in between. The CDR3 is CASSHDSFTDTQYF. The DNA of the CDR3 is TGTGCCAGCAGTCATGACAGCTTTACAGATACGCAGTATTTT.

J is TRBJ2-5 and V is TRBV18; D ambiguous. Trimming left V 4 bases short and J 5 bases short, with 11 bases between. The length of the CDR3 is 13 residues. Germline V gene sequence: CDR1 KGHSH, CDR2 LQKENI. CDR3 loop: CASSRLFSETQYF. The DNA for the CDR3 is TGTGCCAGCTCACGACTTTTTTCGGAGACCCAGTACTTC.

The gene calls are TRBV7-8 and TRBJ1-5; D perhaps matches TRBD1 (5 bases). V was cut by 5 bases and J by 0 bases, with 8 bases left in between. The CDR3 length is 14 residues. CDR1 is SGHVS, CDR2 FQNEAQ, per germline. This CDR3 reads CASSDSYSNQPQHF. CDR3 bases: TGTGCCAGCAGCGACAGCTATAGCAATCAGCCCCAGCATTTT.

The rearrangement links TRBV20-1 to TRBJ2-2, with D unresolved. The CDR3 sequence is 12 residues long. Trimming left V 6 bases short and J 3 bases short, with 8 bases between. Germline assignment: CDR1 DFQATT and CDR2 SNEGSKA (reference sequence). The CDR3 DNA follows: TGCAGTGCGGGCTACGACACCGGGGAGCTGTTTTTT. It codes for CSAGYDTGELFF.

The chain couples TRBV27 to TRBJ2-7; D remains ambiguous. CDR1 is MNHEY, CDR2 SMNVEV, per germline (reference sequence). The CDR3 loop spans 12 amino acids. Trimming took off 6 bases at V and 4 bases at J, with 10 bases between the two ends. The CDR3: CASRNPKYEQYF. Written as DNA, the CDR3 is TGTGCCAGCAGAAACCCAAAGTACGAGCAGTACTTC.

The chain carries TRBV28 and TRBJ2-1; TRBD2 agrees at 7 bases. The J segment lost 0 bases and the V segment lost 2 bases, leaving 7 bases of the junction unmatched. The CDR3 is made up of 17 amino acids. CDR1 is MDHEN, CDR2 SYDVKM, per germline. CDR3 loop: CASSLVLGGSSYNEQFF. The DNA of the CDR3 is TGTGCCAGCAGTTTAGTTCTTGGCGGGAGCTCCTACAATGAGCAGTTCTTC.

This clonotype was seen a few times. J is TRBJ2-7 and V is TRBV9; no clear D. V dropped 9 bases and J dropped 0 bases, with 4 bases sitting between them. This CDR3 has 10 residues. Germline CDR1 SGDLS, CDR2 YYNGEE. The CDR3 loop reads CAMSSYEQYF. CDR3 in DNA: TGTGCCATGAGCTCCTACGAGCAGTACTTC.

This clonotype was detected many times. The chain links TRBV29-1 to TRBJ2-7; D is perhaps TRBD1 (5 bases). The germline gives CDR1 SQVTM, CDR2 ANQGSEA. The CDR3 is 12 amino acids. V lost 4 bases to trimming and J lost 5 bases, with 12 bases between them. The CDR3 reads CSVAAGSNEQYF. The CDR3 DNA is TGCAGCGTTGCTGCAGGGTCAAACGAGCAGTACTTC.

This clonotype was recorded a few times. J is TRBJ2-1 and V is TRBV6-2 or TRBV6-3; TRBD2 agrees at 9 bases. The length of the CDR3 is 14 residues. Germline assignment: CDR1 MNHEY and CDR2 SVGEGT. V gave up 6 bases and J gave up 2 bases; unmatched junction bases: 2. The CDR3 DNA is TGTGCCAGCAGATCTAGCGGGACCTACAATGAGCAGTTCTTC. Translated: CASRSSGTYNEQFF.

This clonotype occurred a few times. The chain carries TRBV7-9 and TRBJ2-1; weak D call: TRBD1 (5 bases). The V end lost 5 bases, the J end lost 9 bases, and 23 bases lay between the germline ends. This CDR3 contains 16 residues. Germline V gives CDR1 SEHNR, CDR2 FQNEAQ (reference sequence). The CDR3 is CASSPTDTFLLPEQFF. The CDR3, as DNA: TGTGCCAGCAGCCCCACGGACACTTTTCTATTACCTGAGCAGTTCTTC.

The rearrangement uses TRBV28 and TRBJ1-6; D is possibly TRBD1 (5 bases). Germline V gene sequence: CDR1 MDHEN, CDR2 SYDVKM. V was clipped by 7 bases and J by 6 bases, with 13 bases between them. The CDR3 totals 14 residues. The CDR3 DNA sequence: TGTGCCAGCAAGACAGTTCATCGTAATTCACCCCTCCACTTT. Translating gives CASKTVHRNSPLHF.

A few counts support this clonotype. The CDR3 loop is CASSDGPPIYSYEQYF. CDR3 nucleotide sequence: TGTGCCAGCAGTGACGGGCCTCCGATTTACTCCTACGAGCAGTACTTC. The chain recombines TRBV12-3 or TRBV12-4 with TRBJ2-7; D is unclear. The CDR3 has 16 amino acids. The ends were cut back, 5 bases at V and 0 bases at J, with 17 bases in the middle.